Following are 23 T cell receptor beta chains from one sample sequenced in a study of T cell repertoires in cytomegalovirus infection. These TCRs are of unknown antigen specificity. TCRdb redid the calling of the reads with MiXCR, one entry per CDR3 protein. The data show around 900,000 distinct CDR3 sequences, about a third seen once. The sample was cultured CD8+ T cells from PBMCs, taken from culture after CMV antigen stimulation. These receptors all stem from a human donor in good health (CMV status not recorded). Some clones in this sample may be carry-over from other donors' samples.

The genes are TRBV12-3 or TRBV12-4 and TRBJ1-2; D remains ambiguous. This CDR3 has 13 amino acids. Trimming shortened V by 4 bases and J by 2 bases, and 8 bases separated the two germline ends. The CDR3 bases are TGTGCCAGCAGTTATACGGTGAACTATGGCTACACCTTC. Its protein is CASSYTVNYGYTF.

Only a few counts were recorded for this clonotype. This rearrangement joins TRBV6-2 or TRBV6-3 to TRBJ2-5; TRBD2 matches at 7 bases. The J segment lost 5 bases and the V segment lost 7 bases, leaving 7 bases of the junction unmatched. Germline V gene lookup returns CDR1 MNHEY and CDR2 SVGEGT. The CDR3 has 13 amino acids. This CDR3 reads CASIKAGEETQYF. DNA of the CDR3: TGTGCCAGCATCAAGGCGGGGGAGGAGACCCAGTACTTC.

This rearrangement joins TRBV6-4 to TRBJ2-3; tentatively, D is TRBD1 or TRBD2 (6 bases each). CDR1 and CDR2 (germline): MRHNA, SNTAGT. This CDR3 has 15 amino acids. The V gene lost 1 base and the J gene lost 0 bases, with 8 bases spanning the gap. The CDR3 DNA is TGTGCCAGCAGTGACTTGGGGGGCAGCACAGATACGCAGTATTTT. It encodes CASSDLGGSTDTQYF.

This clonotype has a count of ten or more. The chain is built from TRBV7-8 and TRBJ2-3, with D maybe TRBD2 (7 bases). The CDR3 has 14 residues. Trimming cost V 3 bases and J 5 bases, with 12 bases left between them. The V gene's germline CDR1 is SGHVS and CDR2 FQNEAQ. CDR3 coding DNA: TGTGCCAGCAGCTTTGGGAGGGGGGGAGATACGCAGTATTTT. The encoded protein is CASSFGRGGDTQYF.

This clonotype has only one observation. This likely comes from a read error, as the CDR3 has no conserved phenylalanine or tryptophan at its end. The chain is built from TRBV6-8 and TRBJ1-2; 7 nucleotides line up with TRBD1. J was trimmed by 3 bases and V by 2 bases; bases with no gene match: 3. Germline CDR1 and CDR2: MNHGY and SAAAGT. The CDR3 has 14 amino acids. CDR3 bases: TGTGCCAGCAGTTACCGGGACAGATACTATGGCTACACCATC. This translates into CASSYRDRYYGYTI.

This clonotype was counted ten times or more. The CDR3 spells CASSWTSGGPSVTDTQYF. CDR3 DNA sequence: TGTGCCAGCAGCTGGACTAGCGGGGGACCATCGGTGACAGATACGCAGTATTTT. V and J are TRBV7-2 and TRBJ2-3; 13 bases match TRBD2. Germline CDR1 reads SGHTA; CDR2 reads FQGNSA. The CDR3 covers 18 residues. V was clipped by 4 bases and J by 3 bases; unmatched bases: 10.

In its sample, this clonotype was seen a few times. V and J are TRBV7-8 and TRBJ2-1; TRBD2 matches at 9 bases. CDR1 and CDR2 from the germline V gene are SGHVS and FQNEAQ. CDR3 length: 15 amino acids. V was pared by 6 bases and J by 8 bases, with 11 bases of the junction left unmatched. The CDR3 here is CASRYSGGPGDEQFF. CDR3 nucleotide sequence: TGTGCCAGCAGATATAGCGGGGGCCCGGGGGATGAGCAGTTCTTC.

This clonotype was seen many times. This rearrangement joins TRBV12-5 to TRBJ2-7, with 8 nucleotides matching TRBD1. From germline, CDR1 is LGHNT and CDR2 FRNRAP. V shed 4 bases and J 0 bases; nucleotides not matched to a gene: 11. This CDR3 region has 17 residues. This CDR3 reads CASGSPDRGPLSYEQYV. As DNA, the CDR3 is TGTGCTAGTGGTTCCCCTGACAGGGGACCCCTCTCCTACGAGCAGTACGTC.

This clonotype showed up many times. The DNA for the CDR3 is TGTGCCAGCACCACTAATCCGAACACCGGGGAGCTGTTTTTT. Amino acid sequence: CASTTNPNTGELFF. V usage is TRBV7-9 and J usage is TRBJ2-2, with D unclear. Germline loops: CDR1 SEHNR, CDR2 FQNEAQ (reference sequence). The CDR3 runs 14 residues. V lost 7 bases to trimming and J lost 0 bases, with 9 bases between them.

The CDR3, as DNA: TGTGCCAGCAGCGCCACTAGCGGGGGGGCGTATGAGCAGTTCTTC. Translating it yields CASSATSGGAYEQFF. The chain has TRBV7-9 and TRBJ2-1; TRBD2 matches at 13 bases. CDR1 and CDR2 from the germline V gene are SEHNR and FQNEAQ (reference sequence). V was clipped by 5 bases and J by 8 bases; unmatched bases: 6. The CDR3 has 15 residues.

This chain links TRBV19 with TRBJ1-1; D gene ambiguous. This CDR3 is 12 amino acids long. With 7 bases removed from V and 1 base from J, the gap between germline ends came to 7 bases. The germline V gene encodes CDR1 LNHDA and CDR2 SQIVND (reference sequence). The CDR3 is CASTPRNTEAFF. The CDR3 DNA is TGTGCCAGTACGCCGCGGAACACTGAAGCTTTCTTT.

The chain links TRBV5-6 to TRBJ2-7; 7 bases match TRBD1. This CDR3 has 16 residues. V lost 4 bases and J lost 0; bases outside the gene matches: 10. CDR1 SGHDT and CDR2 YYEEEE come from the germline V gene. Written as DNA, the CDR3 is TGTGCCAGCAGCCCAAACTGGGACAGCTTCTCCTACGAGCAGTACGTC. As protein: CASSPNWDSFSYEQYV.

This clonotype was seen more than once but under ten times. This chain links TRBV24-1 with TRBJ1-5; 7 nucleotides line up with TRBD1. This CDR3 is 15 amino acids long. Trimming at V came to 4 bases and at J to 7 bases, leaving 9 bases not matched to a gene. Germline V gives CDR1 KGHDR, CDR2 SFDVKD. CDR3 amino acids: CATSERDSGRQPQHF. CDR3 DNA: TGTGCCACCAGTGAACGGGACAGTGGGAGGCAGCCCCAGCATTTT.

V is TRBV7-2 and J is TRBJ2-6; D may correspond to TRBD1 or TRBD2 (5 bases each). CDR3 size: 17 residues. CDR1 is SGHTA, CDR2 FQGNSA, per germline. The germline V and J ends were trimmed by 5 bases and 0 bases, with 14 bases remaining between them. The CDR3 DNA sequence: TGTGCCAGCAGCACATGGGACGGTCGCTCTGGGGCCAACGTCCTGACTTTC. Translation gives CASSTWDGRSGANVLTF. The whole variable domain, filled in from reference TRBV7-2 and TRBJ2-6, reads GAGVSQSPSNKVTEKGKDVELRCDPISGHTALYWYRQSLGQGLEFLIYFQGNSAPDKSGLPSDRFSAERTGGSVSTLTIQRTQQEDSAVYLCASSTWDGRSGANVLTFGAGSRLTVL.

The chain employs TRBV29-1 and TRBJ2-7; TRBD2 might be the D (5 bases). CDR3 length equals 14 residues. Germline CDR1 and CDR2: SQVTM and ANQGSEA. With 3 bases removed from V and 1 base from J, the gap between germline ends came to 13 bases. CDR3 residues: CSVERAGKSYEQYF. For the CDR3, the DNA is TGCAGCGTTGAGCGGGCAGGCAAGTCCTACGAGCAGTACTTC.

The sample holds many counts of this clonotype. The chain recombines TRBV7-8 with TRBJ2-1; possibly TRBD2 for D (6 bases). The CDR3 covers 15 residues. The V end was cut by 1 base, the J end by 0 bases, with 7 bases between. Germline-derived CDR1 and CDR2 are SGHVS and FQNEAQ. For the CDR3, the DNA is TGTGCCAGCAGCTTAGGCGGGGACTCCTACAATGAGCAGTTCTTC. It yields the protein CASSLGGDSYNEQFF.

The rearrangement uses TRBV7-6 and TRBJ1-1; D call uncertain. Germline V gives CDR1 SGHVS, CDR2 FNYEAQ. The CDR3 runs to 17 residues. Trimming shortened V by 0 bases and J by 5 bases, and 19 bases separated the two germline ends. CDR3 DNA: TGTGCCAGCAGCTTAGCTCCCGGGCCGGGGATCGGTACTGAAGCTTTCTTT. This encodes CASSLAPGPGIGTEAFF.

The chain has TRBV6-8 and TRBJ1-1; 7 positions match TRBD1. V lost 8 bases, J lost 3 bases, and 3 bases stayed unmatched. The CDR3 runs 12 residues. Germline-derived CDR1 and CDR2 are MNHGY and SAAAGT. The CDR3 sequence is CASAGGDTEAFF. In DNA, the CDR3 is TGTGCCAGCGCAGGGGGGGACACTGAAGCTTTCTTT.

In this sample, this clonotype turned up many times. For the CDR3, the DNA is TGTGCCATCCGGGAAAGCGGCAGGGAGGCGTATGGCTACACCTTC. This gives the protein CAIRESGREAYGYTF. The chain has TRBV6-1 and TRBJ1-2, with TRBD1 as a possible D gene (5 bases). The CDR3 has 15 residues. V lost 10 bases to trimming and J lost 5 bases, with 23 bases between them. Looked up from germline, CDR1 is MNHNS and CDR2 is SASEGT.

This clonotype was recorded a few times. The CDR3 is CASSSIERISYEQYF. The DNA for the CDR3 is TGTGCCAGCAGCTCCATCGAACGGATTTCCTACGAGCAGTACTTC. This chain connects TRBV7-6 to TRBJ2-7, with D unclear. The CDR3 length is 15 residues. The germline V gene encodes CDR1 SGHVS and CDR2 FNYEAQ. The V gene lost 4 bases and the J gene lost 1 base, with 14 bases spanning the gap.

This clonotype was observed at least ten times. The V call is TRBV7-8, the J call TRBJ1-4; D is uncertain. The germline V gene encodes CDR1 SGHVS and CDR2 FQNEAQ. The CDR3 extends over 16 amino acids. Trimming stripped 2 bases from V and 5 bases from J, with 15 bases between. The CDR3 DNA is TGTGCCAGCAGCTTAAGGGTCTACCAATTAAATGAAAAACTGTTTTTT. The encoded protein is CASSLRVYQLNEKLFF.

This clonotype has just a few counts. The CDR3 bases are TGTGCCAGCAGACCTAGCGGGCCCTACAATGAGCAGTTCTTC. Its translation: CASRPSGPYNEQFF. The rearrangement joins TRBV25-1 to TRBJ2-1; 8 nucleotides align to TRBD2. CDR1 is MGHDK and CDR2 is SYGVNS in the germline V gene. There are 14 residues in the CDR3. Losses at the gene ends were 6 bases for V and 2 bases for J; bases not matched to a gene: 3.

A few counts support this clonotype. The V call is TRBV9, the J call TRBJ2-7; D might be TRBD1 (6 bases). Germline CDR1 is SGDLS and CDR2 is YYNGEE. Trimming removed 0 bases from V and 1 base from J, with 8 bases in between. The CDR3 consists of 14 residues. The DNA for the CDR3 is TGTGCCAGCAGCGTAGAAGGGGGATCCTACGAGCAGTACTTC. Residues: CASSVEGGSYEQYF.